What follows is one TCR beta chain and its context. This clone was seen a handful of times. The antigen it binds to is not known. No clone much larger than this one lies a single base away; base qualities are absent. From V the trimming removes 1 base and from J it removes 6 bases, while the gene matches leave 3 bases of the junction unaccounted for. The CDR3 goes from the cysteine to the phenylalanine over 13 residues. Just CDR3 DNA is preserved here, 39 bases in frame from base 1. Per the germline V gene, LGHNA is the CDR1 and YNFKEQ is the CDR2. These data belong to a study of blood T cell repertoires in COVID-19 (dated by TCRdb to 2020 to 2021). With respect to the entire study: The collaborator samples originated in the United States, Italy and Spain and spanned the acute and convalescent phases of COVID-19. The material from the prospective study consisted of cDNA or gDNA derived from T cells, B-cell-depleted T cells, or PBMCs. The dataset comprised deeply sampled blood TCRbeta repertoires from subjects exposed to, actively infected with, or recovered from COVID-19. A freely available public database, intended as a resource for researchers studying the immune response to SARS-CoV-2, is where the repertoires were released. The samples were drawn from two sources: the first 160 participants of the ongoing ImmuneRACE study, and 1,000 to 1,500 subjects contributed by 6 global collaborators. Nearly every sample came with metadata listing a de-identified subject ID, COVID-19 status, age in years and sex. Where available, HLA class I and class II types were obtained from metadata supplied by the sample provider rather than from assay-based typing.

Points the paper makes about the study in general: How much clinical and demographic metadata was included differed by source and by participant, and the metadata was provided uncurated.

The immunoSEQ Assay, a bias-controlled multiplex PCR, was used to amplify TCRbeta CDR3 regions from genomic DNA. The authors' analysis ran thus. Within the assay, amplification of reference gene primers was used to estimate how many nucleated cells each sample contained. Sequence reads were collapsed and filtered to measure the absolute abundance of every unique TCRbeta CDR3 rearrangement. Productive Simpson clonality was computed per sample as the square root of Simpson's diversity index over productive rearrangements. TCRdb obtained this table from immuneACCESS and retained in-frame rearrangements with V and J assigned. These tables miss some clones; where compared with another copy, unresolved V genes account for less than half of the shortfall, and the remainder is unexplained. The V and J calls and clone size were taken over from that table, and D and trimming were inferred from the DNA. The sample table lists about 210,000 clones, roughly 85% of them with a count of one. Clones ranked in the top ten supply around 20% of the sample.

Participants in the prospective study were aged about 18 to 100 years, lived in more than 20 United States geographic areas, and enrolled through a virtual design. To assign participants to cohorts, the prospective study relied on clinical history that participants themselves reported in a screening survey and a study questionnaire. For ImmuneRACE Cohort 3, a participant was defined as recovered based on two consecutive negative NP/OP PCR tests, clearance by a healthcare professional, or resolution of symptoms. Each participant in the prospective study had whole blood, serum and a nasopharyngeal or oropharyngeal swab collected by mobile phlebotomists. Additional blood draws and questionnaires over an approximately 2-month period could optionally be provided by prospective study participants. Before DNA extraction, blood samples from the prospective study were shipped at room temperature or frozen.

The clonotype originates from a man aged 40-49 years who had recovered from COVID-19. The sample was PBMCs or T cells enriched from blood (not recorded which). Rearrangement joined TRBV4-2 to TRBJ2-7, with 7 middle bases fitting TRBD2. The sequence in DNA is TGTGCCAGCAGCCAAGTGGGGGGGAGCGAGCAGTACTTC. This codes for CASSQVGGSEQYF.